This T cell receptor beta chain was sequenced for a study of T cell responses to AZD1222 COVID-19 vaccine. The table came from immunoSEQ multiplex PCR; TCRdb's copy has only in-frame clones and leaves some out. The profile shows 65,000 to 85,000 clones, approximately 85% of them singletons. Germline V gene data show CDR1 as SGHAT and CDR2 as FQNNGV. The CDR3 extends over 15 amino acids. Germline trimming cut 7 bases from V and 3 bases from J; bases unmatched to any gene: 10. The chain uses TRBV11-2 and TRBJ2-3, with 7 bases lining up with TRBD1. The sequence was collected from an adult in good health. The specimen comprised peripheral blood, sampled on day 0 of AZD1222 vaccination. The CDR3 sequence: CASTTSQGETDTQYF. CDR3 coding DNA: TGTGCCAGCACCACGTCCCAGGGGGAGACAGATACGCAGTATTTT.